Included here is one T cell receptor (beta chain) sequence, with context. Its antigen is not identified. Primers: 60 Vbeta forward and 13 Jbeta reverse. Measured with immunoSEQ multiplex PCR; TCRdb has only the in-frame clones, and not every one. The data hold roughly 100,000 clones, with around 74% observed a single time. The data stem from a study of cytomegalovirus exposure and HLA in healthy donors. Study in general: A previous analysis identified around 120 million unique TCR beta sequences derived from roughly 180 million T cells. An early data release held approximately 80 million unique TCRs from HLA-typed donors. Study-wide results and limits: The study labeled approximately 150 TCR beta chains cytomegalovirus-associated. In all likelihood, a cluster of highly shared sequence variants was a sequencing artifact.

Material: PBMCs. The clonotype was recovered from a woman aged 40 to 50 in good health and CMV-seropositive.

CDR3 sequence (DNA): TGTGCCAGCAGCTTATTCGGGGGTAACGCCGGGGAGCTGTTTTTT. It encodes CASSLFGGNAGELFF. This chain joins TRBV7-9 and TRBJ2-2; D perhaps matches TRBD2 (6 bases). Trimming pared 2 bases from V and 6 bases from J, leaving 13 bases between. CDR3 length: 15 amino acids. CDR1 is SEHNR and CDR2 is FQNEAQ in the germline V gene (reference sequence). Full variable domain (outside the CDR3, taken from reference TRBV7-9 and TRBJ2-2): DTGVSQNPRHKITKRGQNVTFRCDPISEHNRLYWYRQTLGQGPEFLTYFQNEAQLEKSRLLSDRFSAERPKGSFSTLEIQRTEQGDSAMYLCASSLFGGNAGELFFGEGSRLTVL.